Each of the 8 T cell receptor beta chains below was sequenced from the same sample in a study of cytomegalovirus exposure and HLA in healthy donors. The PCR was carried out with 60 Vbeta primers and 13 Jbeta primers. Sequenced by immunoSEQ multiplex PCR; TCRdb stores in-frame clones only, minus some. The repertoire includes 120,000 or so clones, about three quarters of them detected once, and 1.2% sits in the top ten. Material for sequencing was PBMCs. Source of these receptors: a female donor in good health and CMV-seronegative.

The rearrangement uses TRBV9 and TRBJ1-2; no clear D. Germline CDR1 reads SGDLS; CDR2 reads YYNGEE. There are 15 residues in the CDR3. Deletions cut 0 bases from V and 0 bases from J, with 9 bases between. CDR3 nucleotide sequence: TGTGCCAGCAGCGTAGCTCAGACTTCTAACTATGGCTACACCTTC. As protein: CASSVAQTSNYGYTF.

This chain connects TRBV25-1 to TRBJ2-5; possible D gene TRBD2, 5 bases. Germline lookup yields CDR1 MGHDK and CDR2 SYGVNS. There are 16 residues in the CDR3. Trimming shortened V by 7 bases and J by 0 bases, and 18 bases separated the two germline ends. This CDR3 reads CASNARGTSHQETQYF. CDR3 sequence (DNA): TGTGCCAGCAATGCCCGGGGAACAAGTCACCAAGAGACCCAGTACTTC.

The chain combines TRBV2 with TRBJ2-1; 11 nucleotides match TRBD2. The CDR3 has 15 residues. Germline V lookup: CDR1 SNHLY, CDR2 FYNNEI. V shed 4 bases, J shed 7 bases, and the junction held 6 bases outside the gene matches. The CDR3 region is CASSGLAGRWNEQFF. The CDR3 DNA follows: TGTGCCAGCAGTGGACTAGCGGGAAGGTGGAATGAGCAGTTCTTC.

This clone occurred once. The rearrangement joins TRBV4-2 to TRBJ2-5; 9 positions match TRBD2. With 0 bases clipped from V and 0 bases from J, the junction kept 11 bases outside the gene matches. The CDR3 length is 19 residues. Germline V CDR1 and CDR2: LGHNA, YNFKEQ. The CDR3 sequence is CASSQDLVAGALYQETQYF. The DNA for the CDR3 is TGTGCCAGCAGCCAAGATTTGGTAGCGGGGGCCCTGTACCAAGAGACCCAGTACTTC.

This clone was seen once. The chain joins TRBV2 to TRBJ2-2; tentatively, D is TRBD1 (6 bases). Trimming cost V 7 bases and J 0 bases, with 9 bases left between them. CDR1 and CDR2 from the germline V gene are SNHLY and FYNNEI. This CDR3 comprises 14 residues. CDR3 amino acids: CASKGGSNTGELFF. The CDR3 DNA is TGTGCCAGCAAAGGGGGATCGAACACCGGGGAGCTGTTTTTT.

J is TRBJ1-5 and V is TRBV10-3; 7 bases are a match to TRBD1. The CDR3 consists of 13 residues. Germline lookup yields CDR1 ENHRY and CDR2 SYGVKD. V trimming: 10 bases; J trimming: 5 bases; junction bases outside the gene matches: 8. The DNA of the CDR3 is TGTGCCAGCGGCGACAGGGACCATCAGCCCCAGCATTTT. Its protein product is CASGDRDHQPQHF.

The V and J genes are TRBV7-9 and TRBJ2-7, with TRBD1 identical over 9 bases. V trimming: 7 bases; J trimming: 4 bases; junction bases outside the gene matches: 8. The CDR3 length is 14 residues. Germline CDR1 SEHNR, CDR2 FQNEAQ (reference sequence). CDR3 in amino acids: CASTAGQGFYEQYF. CDR3 coding DNA: TGTGCCAGCACCGCGGGACAGGGTTTTTACGAGCAGTACTTC.

This chain connects TRBV27 to TRBJ2-5; 7 bases are shared with TRBD1. With the DNA end fitting TRBJ2-7 better, the J assignment may be wrong. The length of the CDR3 is 13 residues. From germline, CDR1 is MNHEY and CDR2 SMNVEV (reference sequence). The CDR3 region is CASTRQGSYEQYF. The CDR3 region has the DNA TGTGCCAGCACGAGACAGGGTTCCTACGAGCAGTACTTC.